This TCR beta chain was recorded in a study of beta chain features in type 1 diabetes. General study results and limits: Individuals with type 1 diabetes displayed fewer insertions and more deletions at VDJ junctions. Shorter templates might be favored by PCR, and equally so in patients and in controls.

The CDR3 loop spans 15 amino acids. Germline CDR1 SGHRS, CDR2 YFSETQ. V shed 0 bases and J shed 8 bases, with 15 bases lying between them. This clone was seen more than once but under ten times. Its antigen is unidentified. Every bit of the isolated RNA underwent reverse transcription, so sequencing read expressed TCRB transcripts. Assay: immunoSEQ multiplex PCR; the TCRdb copy retains only in-frame clones and omits some. This table holds 400,000 to 450,000 clones, 11% to 15% found once. The chain combines TRBV5-1 with TRBJ1-5; maybe TRBD1 (5 bases). This sequence originates from a man between 25 and 39 years old in good health. The sequencing sample was made of naive CD4+ T cells from blood. The CDR3 DNA sequence: TGCGCCAGCAGCTTGGATGCAGGGACCATGGAGCCCCAGCATTTT. This sequence encodes CASSLDAGTMEPQHF.